A selection of T cell receptor beta chains follows, all from one sample in a study of blood T cell repertoires in COVID-19. The table came from immunoSEQ multiplex PCR; TCRdb's copy has only in-frame clones and leaves some out. The sample yields approximately 210,000 clones, around 80% seen once. The sample comprised peripheral blood. The receptors derive from a man aged 30 to 45 with active or convalescent COVID-19. The CDR3 runs from the conserved cysteine through the conserved F or W. Each record gives: J gene, clone size, D gene, V gene, CDR3 DNA, CDR3 protein. D genes are given only for firm matches. Expanded clones get a size class; other rows say once, few or many, or leave the size out.

TRBJ2-2 . TRBD2 TRBV9 TGTGCCAGCAGCAGACTTGGGGCCCTAGCGGGGGGGCCCGGGGAGCTGTTTTTT CASSRLGALAGGPGELFF
TRBJ1-5 many . TRBV19 TGTGCCAGTAGTATCCCAGGCCTAACTGATCAGCCCCAGCATTTT CASSIPGLTDQPQHF
TRBJ1-5 . . TRBV6-2/TRBV6-3 TGTGCCAGCAGTTACTCTACAGGGTGGTGGAGCAATCAGCCCCAGCATTTT CASSYSTGWWSNQPQHF
TRBJ2-1 . . TRBV9 TGTGCCAGCAGCAGACTCCCCCGGTATGAGCAGTTCTTC CASSRLPRYEQFF
TRBJ2-1 . . TRBV7-9 TGTGCCAGCAGCTTTATGTCCGGTGAGCAGTTCTTC CASSFMSGEQFF
TRBJ2-5 . TRBD1 TRBV28 TGTGCCAGCAGTGGGGGACAGGGGGCGGGGTATGAGACCCAGTACTTC CASSGGQGAGYETQYF
TRBJ2-1 . TRBD2 TRBV7-3 TGTGCCAGCAGCCTTACGGGACTAGCCACTAATGAGCAGTTCTTC CASSLTGLATNEQFF
TRBJ2-3 . TRBD2 TRBV30 TGTGCCTGGAGTGGGAGCGGGGGGCCCACAGATACGCAGTATTTT CAWSGSGGPTDTQYF
TRBJ2-5 . . TRBV28 TGTGCCAGCAGTTTGATTAAAGGGAGCGGCCAAGAGACCCAGTACTTC CASSLIKGSGQETQYF
TRBJ2-1 . . TRBV11-3 TGTGCCAGCAGCTCTGGGACAAATTACAATGAGCAGTTCTTC CASSSGTNYNEQFF
TRBJ2-1 . . TRBV7-2 TGTGCCAGCAGCCGCAGGGCCAGCTCCTACAATGAGCAGTTCTTC CASSRRASSYNEQFF
TRBJ2-1 once . TRBV5-4 TGTGCCAGCAGCTTTAGAGGGGAGCAGTTCTTC CASSFRGEQFF
TRBJ2-2 . . TRBV18 TGTGCCAGCTCACAAAGACAGCAAGCAGGGACCGGGGAGCTGTTTTTT CASSQRQQAGTGELFF
TRBJ1-6 . . TRBV19 TGTGCCAGTAGTATAGGAGGTAGCTCCTATAATTCACCCCTCCACTTT CASSIGGSSYNSPLHF
TRBJ2-7 . . TRBV30 TGTGCCTGGAGTGGGGGGGGGCTAGCGTGGTACGAGCAGTACTTC CAWSGGGLAWYEQYF
TRBJ2-1 . . TRBV30 TGTGCCTGGAGTGCCCATTACAATGAGCAGTTCTTC CAWSAHYNEQFF
TRBJ2-1 . . TRBV11-2 TGTGCCAGCAGCCTCCCGGACCGCGGGGATGAGCAGTTCTTC CASSLPDRGDEQFF
TRBJ2-2 . . TRBV7-3 TGTGCCGCCAGGTCCACCGGGACATTGAACACCGGGGAGCTGTTTTTT CAARSTGTLNTGELFF
TRBJ2-7 . TRBD1 TRBV24-1 TGTGCCACCAGTGACCCGGGACAGACCTACGAGCAGTACTTC CATSDPGQTYEQYF
TRBJ2-2 . TRBD2 TRBV10-2 TGCGCCAGCAGGCCCCTAGCGGGAGAAGGCACCGGGGAGCTGTTTTTT CASRPLAGEGTGELFF
TRBJ1-2 few . TRBV6-5 TGTGCCAGCAGTCCCGGGGGGTACTATGGCTACACCTTC CASSPGGYYGYTF
TRBJ1-1 . TRBD1 TRBV5-1 TGCGCCAGCAGCTTGGTAGGGGGCGGCTTTAACACTGAAGCTTTCTTT CASSLVGGGFNTEAFF
TRBJ1-2 . . TRBV28 TGTGCCAGCAGTTTCCAGGGTTCCTCTGGCTACACCTTC CASSFQGSSGYTF
TRBJ2-1 . TRBD2 TRBV11-3 TGTGCCAGCAGCTTAGGGACTAGCGGGAGGGGATGGGGCAATGAGCAGTTCTTC CASSLGTSGRGWGNEQFF
TRBJ1-2 . TRBD1 TRBV7-2 TGTGCCAGCAGCCCATTAAAACAGGGGGCCTATGGCTACACCTTC CASSPLKQGAYGYTF
TRBJ1-1 . TRBD1 TRBV2 TGTGCCAGCAGGGACAGGGGGCGGACTGAAGCTTTCTTT CASRDRGRTEAFF
TRBJ2-7 . . TRBV20-1 TGCAGTGCTAGTGTGGTCAACAAGTACGAGCAGTACTTC CSASVVNKYEQYF
TRBJ2-2 . . TRBV14 TGTGCCAGCAGCCAAGATTTGTGGGGAGCCGGGGAGCTGTTTTTT CASSQDLWGAGELFF
TRBJ1-2 few TRBD1 TRBV28 TGTGCCAGCAGTTTGGTGGACAGGGTCTATGGCTACACCTTC CASSLVDRVYGYTF
TRBJ1-3 few . TRBV28 TGTGCCAGCAGTTACTATTCCACTTCACTGACAGGTCCCACCATATATTTT CASSYYSTSLTGPTIYF
TRBJ1-1 . . TRBV4-1 TGCGCCAGCAGCCCGCGACAAGAAATGAACACTGAAGCTTTCTTT CASSPRQEMNTEAFF
TRBJ2-6 . . TRBV6-4 TGTGCCAGCAGCAGACAGGCCAACGTCGGGGCCAACGTCCTGACTTTC CASSRQANVGANVLTF
TRBJ1-1 . TRBD1 TRBV7-2 TGTGCCAGCAGATCCAGACAGGGGATTGAAGCTTTCTTT CASRSRQGIEAFF
TRBJ1-2 . TRBD1 TRBV10-3 TGTGCCATCAGTGGGCAGGGGGCGCAATATGGCTACACCTTC CAISGQGAQYGYTF
TRBJ2-5 . . TRBV27 TGTGCCAGCAGTTCATTAAGGGGTACGGAGACCCAGTACTTC CASSSLRGTETQYF
TRBJ1-5 . . TRBV28 TGTGCCAGCAGTTTACTAACTAGCAATCAGCCCCAGCATTTT CASSLLTSNQPQHF
TRBJ2-1 . . TRBV28 TGTGCCAGCAGTTCCCCTTGGCGGAGCTCCTACAATGAGCAGTTCTTC CASSSPWRSSYNEQFF
TRBJ1-3 . TRBD1 TRBV9 TGTGCCAGCAACCCCGGGACAGCCTCTGGAAACACCATATATTTT CASNPGTASGNTIYF
TRBJ1-5 . . TRBV7-8 TGTGCCAGCAGCCTCAGGGCGGCCGACAGTCAGGCCCAGCATTTT CASSLRAADSQAQHF
TRBJ2-1 . . TRBV25-1 TGTGCCAGCAGAGCCACAGGGTACAATGAGCAGTTCTTC CASRATGYNEQFF
TRBJ2-5 . TRBD2 TRBV5-4 TGTGCCAGCAGCTCCGGGGAGCTAGCGGGGTACCAAGAGACCCAGTACTTC CASSSGELAGYQETQYF
TRBJ2-3 . . TRBV28 TGTGCCAGCAGCTTCCAGGGTAGAAACACAGATACGCAGTATTTT CASSFQGRNTDTQYF
TRBJ2-3 . TRBD2 TRBV5-1 TGCGCCAGCAGCCTACCAGGGACTAGCGGTAGCACAGATACGCAGTATTTT CASSLPGTSGSTDTQYF
TRBJ1-5 few TRBD1 TRBV5-1 TGCGCCAGCAGCCCGGGACAGGGCTTTCAGCCCCAGCATTTT CASSPGQGFQPQHF
TRBJ2-7 . . TRBV3-1/TRBV3-2 TGTGCCAGCAGCCAATTAAACTACGAGCAGTACTTC CASSQLNYEQYF